This T cell receptor beta chain was identified during a study of identical twins. TCRdb analysed the 5' RACE reads with MiXCR anew, one entry per CDR3 protein. The repertoire consists of under 800,000 distinct CDR3 sequences, with over 20% occurring once and the leading ten covering 4% to 4.5%. The donor group consisted entirely of healthy Caucasians. This CDR3 has 15 residues. Trimming left V 7 bases short and J 6 bases short, with 22 bases between. CDR1 MNHEY and CDR2 SMNVEV come from the germline V gene (reference sequence). The data were also submitted as part of a second study, on T cells expressing NK-cell markers. From that second work: The TCR beta repertoires originated in sorted CD3+CD56+NKG2C+, CD3+CD56+NKG2C- and CD3+CD56-NKG2C+ T cells. Among eight sequenced donors, seven carried HCMV seropositivity while one was seronegative. The contribution of dominant NKG2C+ clonotypes to CD8+ T cells in a handful of donors was roughly 1.0-7.5%.

The sample consisted of PBMCs. The chain joins TRBV27 to TRBJ2-7, with D perhaps matching TRBD1 or TRBD2 (6 bases each). This clonotype originated in a woman under 30 in good health. The CDR3 sequence: CASNSRGAGHREQYF. CDR3 DNA: TGTGCCAGCAACTCGAGGGGGGCCGGTCATCGCGAGCAGTACTTC.